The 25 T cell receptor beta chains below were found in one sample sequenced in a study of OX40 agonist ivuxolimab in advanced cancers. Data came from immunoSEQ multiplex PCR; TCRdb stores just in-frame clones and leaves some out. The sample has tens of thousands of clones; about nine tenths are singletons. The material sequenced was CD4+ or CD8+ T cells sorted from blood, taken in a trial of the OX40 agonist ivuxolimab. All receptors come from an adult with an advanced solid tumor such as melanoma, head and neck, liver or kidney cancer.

In nucleotides, the CDR3 is TGCGCCAGCAGTTCACGGGGGGTTAACTATGGCTACACCTTC. Translated: CASSSRGVNYGYTF. This chain joins TRBV5-1 and TRBJ1-2; tentatively, D is TRBD1 (5 bases). V lost 5 bases and J lost 1, with 12 bases in between. The CDR3 is 14 amino acids. Germline V CDR1 and CDR2: SGHRS, YFSETQ.

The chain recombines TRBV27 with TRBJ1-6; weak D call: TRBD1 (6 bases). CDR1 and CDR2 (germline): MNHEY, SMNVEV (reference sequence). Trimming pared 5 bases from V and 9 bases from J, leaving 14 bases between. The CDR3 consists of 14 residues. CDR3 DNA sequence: TGTGCCAGCAGTCTACAGGGTATACGTTCACCCCTCCACTTT. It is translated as CASSLQGIRSPLHF.

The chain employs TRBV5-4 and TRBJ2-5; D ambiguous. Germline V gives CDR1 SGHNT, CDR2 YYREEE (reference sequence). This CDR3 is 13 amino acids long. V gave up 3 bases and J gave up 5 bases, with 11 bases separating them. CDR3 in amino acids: CASSSLHEETQYF. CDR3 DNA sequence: TGTGCCAGCAGCTCCCTACACGAGGAGACCCAGTACTTC.

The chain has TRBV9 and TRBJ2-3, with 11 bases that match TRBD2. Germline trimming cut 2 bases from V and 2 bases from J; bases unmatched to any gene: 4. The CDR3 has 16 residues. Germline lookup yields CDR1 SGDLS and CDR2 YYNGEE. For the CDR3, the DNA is TGTGCCAGCAGCGTTTATAGCGGGGGGGCCACAGATACGCAGTATTTT. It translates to CASSVYSGGATDTQYF.

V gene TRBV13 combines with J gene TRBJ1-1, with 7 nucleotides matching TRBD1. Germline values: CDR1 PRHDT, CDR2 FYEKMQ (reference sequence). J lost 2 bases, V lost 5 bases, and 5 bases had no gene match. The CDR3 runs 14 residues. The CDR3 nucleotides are TGTGCCAGCAGCCAGGGGGGCGGTAACACTGAAGCTTTCTTT. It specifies CASSQGGGNTEAFF.

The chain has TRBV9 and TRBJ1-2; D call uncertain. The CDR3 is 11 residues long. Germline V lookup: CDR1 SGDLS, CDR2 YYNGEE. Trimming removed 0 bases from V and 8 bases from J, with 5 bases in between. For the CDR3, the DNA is TGTGCCAGCAGCGTAGCCACCGGCTACACCTTC. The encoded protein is CASSVATGYTF.

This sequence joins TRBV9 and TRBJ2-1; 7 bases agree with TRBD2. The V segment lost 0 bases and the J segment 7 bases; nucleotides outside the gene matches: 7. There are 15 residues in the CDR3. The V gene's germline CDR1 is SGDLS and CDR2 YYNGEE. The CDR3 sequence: CASSVGGGSGNEQFF. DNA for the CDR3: TGTGCCAGCAGCGTAGGAGGCGGGAGCGGGAATGAGCAGTTCTTC.

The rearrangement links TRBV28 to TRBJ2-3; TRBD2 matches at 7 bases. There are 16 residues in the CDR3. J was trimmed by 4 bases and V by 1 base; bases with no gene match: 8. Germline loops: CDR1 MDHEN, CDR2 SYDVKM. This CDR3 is CASSLLGGGGSDTQYF. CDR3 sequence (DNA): TGTGCCAGCAGTTTATTGGGCGGCGGGGGATCAGATACGCAGTATTTT.

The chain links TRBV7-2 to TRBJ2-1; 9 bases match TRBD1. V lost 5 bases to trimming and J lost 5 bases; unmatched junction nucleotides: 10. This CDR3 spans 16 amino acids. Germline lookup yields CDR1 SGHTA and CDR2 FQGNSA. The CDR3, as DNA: TGTGCCAGCAGCGCCCCCGGGACAGGGCGTCACAATGAGCAGTTCTTC. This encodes CASSAPGTGRHNEQFF.

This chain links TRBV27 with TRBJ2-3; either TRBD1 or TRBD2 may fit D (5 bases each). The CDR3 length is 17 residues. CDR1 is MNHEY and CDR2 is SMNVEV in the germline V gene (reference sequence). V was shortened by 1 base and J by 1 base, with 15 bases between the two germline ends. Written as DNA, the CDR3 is TGTGCCAGCAGTTTATTCGGTACGGGACGTGGCACAGATACGCAGTATTTT. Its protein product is CASSLFGTGRGTDTQYF.

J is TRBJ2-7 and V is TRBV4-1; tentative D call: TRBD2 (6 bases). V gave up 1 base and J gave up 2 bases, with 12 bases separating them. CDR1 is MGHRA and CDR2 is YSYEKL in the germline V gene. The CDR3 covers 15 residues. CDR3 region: CASSQGAGGTYEQYF. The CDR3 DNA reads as TGCGCCAGCAGCCAAGGGGCTGGGGGGACCTACGAGCAGTACTTC.

The chain's CDR3 is CASSLGGSRLSSGNTIYF. Here the CDR3 DNA reads TGTGCCAGCAGCTTAGGGGGGTCCCGCTTGAGCTCTGGAAACACCATATATTTT. The rearrangement uses TRBV5-6 and TRBJ1-3, with D tentatively TRBD1 (6 bases). Germline V gene data show CDR1 as SGHDT and CDR2 as YYEEEE. The CDR3 spans 18 residues. With 2 bases removed from V and 0 bases from J, the gap between germline ends came to 18 bases.

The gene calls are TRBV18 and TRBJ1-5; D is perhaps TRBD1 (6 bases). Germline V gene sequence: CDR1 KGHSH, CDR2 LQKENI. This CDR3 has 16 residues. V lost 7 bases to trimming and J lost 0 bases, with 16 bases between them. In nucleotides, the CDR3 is TGTGCCAGCTTACCTTCCGGGACACATAGCAATCAGCCCCAGCATTTT. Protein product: CASLPSGTHSNQPQHF.

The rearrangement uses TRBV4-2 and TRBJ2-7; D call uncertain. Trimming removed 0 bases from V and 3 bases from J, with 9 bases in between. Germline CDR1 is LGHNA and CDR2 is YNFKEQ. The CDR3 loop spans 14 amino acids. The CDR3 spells CASSQEVGNYEQYF. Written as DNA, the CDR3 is TGTGCCAGCAGCCAAGAGGTAGGGAACTACGAGCAGTACTTC.

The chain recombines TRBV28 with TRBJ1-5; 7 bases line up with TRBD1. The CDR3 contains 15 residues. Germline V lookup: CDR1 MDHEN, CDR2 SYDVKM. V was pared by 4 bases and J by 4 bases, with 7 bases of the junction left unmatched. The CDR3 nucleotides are TGTGCCAGCAGTTACTCCGGGACAGAGAATCAGCCCCAGCATTTT. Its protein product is CASSYSGTENQPQHF.

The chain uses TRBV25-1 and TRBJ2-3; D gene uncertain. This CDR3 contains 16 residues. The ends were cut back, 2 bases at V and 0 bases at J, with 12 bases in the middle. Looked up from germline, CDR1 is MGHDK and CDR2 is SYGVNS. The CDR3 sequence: CASSEISGSSTDTQYF. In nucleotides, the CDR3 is TGTGCCAGCAGTGAAATAAGTGGTTCTAGCACAGATACGCAGTATTTT. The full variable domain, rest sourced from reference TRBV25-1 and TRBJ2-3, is EADIYQTPRYLVIGTGKKITLECSQTMGHDKMYWYQQDPGMELHLIHYSYGVNSTEKGDLSSESTVSRIRTEHFPLTLESARPSHTSQYLCASSEISGSSTDTQYFGPGTRLTVL.

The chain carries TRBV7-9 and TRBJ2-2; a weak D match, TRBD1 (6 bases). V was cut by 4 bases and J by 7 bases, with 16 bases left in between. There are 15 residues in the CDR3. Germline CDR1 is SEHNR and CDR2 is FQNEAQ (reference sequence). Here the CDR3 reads CASSSWAGVNGELFF. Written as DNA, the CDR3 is TGTGCCAGCAGCTCGTGGGCAGGGGTAAACGGGGAGCTGTTTTTT.

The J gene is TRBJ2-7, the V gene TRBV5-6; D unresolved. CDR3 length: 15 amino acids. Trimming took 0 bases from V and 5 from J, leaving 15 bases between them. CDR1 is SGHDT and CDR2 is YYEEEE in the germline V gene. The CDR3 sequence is CASSLVSSPWDEQYF. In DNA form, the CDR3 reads TGTGCCAGCAGCTTGGTATCCTCTCCCTGGGACGAGCAGTACTTC.

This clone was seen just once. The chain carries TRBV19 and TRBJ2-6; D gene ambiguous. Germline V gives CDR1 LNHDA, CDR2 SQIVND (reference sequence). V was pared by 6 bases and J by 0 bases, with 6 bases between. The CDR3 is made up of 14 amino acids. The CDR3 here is CASRLSSGANVLTF. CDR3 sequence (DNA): TGTGCCAGTAGGCTGAGCTCTGGGGCCAACGTCCTGACTTTC. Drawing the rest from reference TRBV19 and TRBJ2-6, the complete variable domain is DGGITQSPKYLFRKEGQNVTLSCEQNLNHDAMYWYRQDPGQGLRLIYYSQIVNDFQKGDIAEGYSVSREKKESFPLTVTSAQKNPTAFYLCASRLSSGANVLTFGAGSRLTVL.

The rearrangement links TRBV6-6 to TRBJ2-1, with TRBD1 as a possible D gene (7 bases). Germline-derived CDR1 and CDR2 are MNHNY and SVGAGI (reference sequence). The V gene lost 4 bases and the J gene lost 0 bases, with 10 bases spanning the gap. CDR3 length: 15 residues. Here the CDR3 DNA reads TGTGCCAGCAGTTCAGGGGGAGGCTCCTACAATGAGCAGTTCTTC. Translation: CASSSGGGSYNEQFF.

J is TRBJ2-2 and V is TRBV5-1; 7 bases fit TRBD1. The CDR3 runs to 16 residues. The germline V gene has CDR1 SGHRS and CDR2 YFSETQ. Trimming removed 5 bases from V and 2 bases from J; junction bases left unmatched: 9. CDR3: CASRRGGNGNTGELFF. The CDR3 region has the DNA TGCGCCAGCAGAAGAGGGGGCAATGGTAACACCGGGGAGCTGTTTTTT.

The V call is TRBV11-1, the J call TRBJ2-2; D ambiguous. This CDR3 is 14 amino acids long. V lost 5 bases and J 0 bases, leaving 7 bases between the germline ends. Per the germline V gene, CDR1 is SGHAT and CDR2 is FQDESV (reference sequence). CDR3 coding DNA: TGTGCCAGCAGCCTCCCCTCGAACACCGGGGAGCTGTTTTTT. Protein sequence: CASSLPSNTGELFF.

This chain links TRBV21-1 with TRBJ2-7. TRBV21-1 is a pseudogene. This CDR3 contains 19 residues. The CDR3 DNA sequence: TGTGCCAGCAGCAAAGCGCTTTGGTACGTGGGGGTCTTTTCCTACGAGCAGTACTTC. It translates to CASSKALWYVGVFSYEQYF.

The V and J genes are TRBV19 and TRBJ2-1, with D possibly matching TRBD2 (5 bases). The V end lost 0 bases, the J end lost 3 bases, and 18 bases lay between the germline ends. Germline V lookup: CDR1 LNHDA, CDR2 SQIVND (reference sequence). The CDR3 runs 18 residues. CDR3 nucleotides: TGTGCCAGTAGTATAGAGTTTCGAGGGCTAGCAGTCTACAATGAGCAGTTCTTC. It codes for CASSIEFRGLAVYNEQFF.

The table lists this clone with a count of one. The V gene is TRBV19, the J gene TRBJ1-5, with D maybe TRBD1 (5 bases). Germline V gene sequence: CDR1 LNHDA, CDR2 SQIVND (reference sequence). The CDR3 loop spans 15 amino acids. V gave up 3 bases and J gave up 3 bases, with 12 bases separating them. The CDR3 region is CASSISQGSNQPQHF. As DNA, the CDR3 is TGTGCCAGTAGTATCTCCCAGGGATCCAATCAGCCCCAGCATTTT.